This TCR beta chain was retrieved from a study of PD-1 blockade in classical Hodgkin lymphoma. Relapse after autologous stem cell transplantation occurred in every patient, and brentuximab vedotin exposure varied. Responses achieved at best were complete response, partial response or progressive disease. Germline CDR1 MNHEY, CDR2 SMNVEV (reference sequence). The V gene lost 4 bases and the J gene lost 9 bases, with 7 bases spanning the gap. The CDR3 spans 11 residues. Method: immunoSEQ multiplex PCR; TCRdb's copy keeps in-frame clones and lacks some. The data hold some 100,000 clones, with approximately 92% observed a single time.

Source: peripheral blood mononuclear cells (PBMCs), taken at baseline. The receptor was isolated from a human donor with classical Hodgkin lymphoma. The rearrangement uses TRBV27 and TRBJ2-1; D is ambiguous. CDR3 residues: CASSSSREQFF. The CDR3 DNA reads TGTGCCAGCAGTTCCTCCCGTGAGCAGTTCTTC.